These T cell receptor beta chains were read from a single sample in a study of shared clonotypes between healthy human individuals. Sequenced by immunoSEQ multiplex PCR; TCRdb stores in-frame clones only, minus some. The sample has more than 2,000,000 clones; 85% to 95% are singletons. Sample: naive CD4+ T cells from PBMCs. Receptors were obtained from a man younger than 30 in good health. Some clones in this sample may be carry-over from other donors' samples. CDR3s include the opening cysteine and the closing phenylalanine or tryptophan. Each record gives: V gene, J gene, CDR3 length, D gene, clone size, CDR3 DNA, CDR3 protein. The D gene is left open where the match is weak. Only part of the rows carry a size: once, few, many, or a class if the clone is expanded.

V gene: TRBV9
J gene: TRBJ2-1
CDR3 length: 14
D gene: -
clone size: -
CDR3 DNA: TGTGCCAGCAGCGTCTTCGAGAGGTACGATGAGCAGTTCTTC
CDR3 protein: CASSVFERYDEQFF

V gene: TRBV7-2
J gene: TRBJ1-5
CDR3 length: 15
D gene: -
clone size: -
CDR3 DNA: TGTGCCAGCAGCAAAGACGGGGGGCGCGGGGAGCCCCAGCATTTT
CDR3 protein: CASSKDGGRGEPQHF

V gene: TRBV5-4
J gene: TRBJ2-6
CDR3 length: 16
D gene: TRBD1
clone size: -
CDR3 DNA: TGTGCCCTAAGACAGGGGCCGCCCTCTGGGGCCAACGTCCTGACTTTC
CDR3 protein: CALRQGPPSGANVLTF

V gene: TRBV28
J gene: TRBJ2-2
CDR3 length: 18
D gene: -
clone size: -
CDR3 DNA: TGTGCCAGCAGTTTGAAGTATGGGGGAGTGACGAACACCGGGGAGCTGTTTTTT
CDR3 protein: CASSLKYGGVTNTGELFF

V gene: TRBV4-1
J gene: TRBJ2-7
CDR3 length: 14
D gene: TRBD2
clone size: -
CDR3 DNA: TGCGCCAGCAGCCAACTAGCGGGAGGCCCCGAGCAGTACTTC
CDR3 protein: CASSQLAGGPEQYF

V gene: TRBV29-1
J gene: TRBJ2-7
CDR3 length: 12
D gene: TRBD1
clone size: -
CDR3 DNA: TGCAGCGTTGAGGACAGGCTTAGCGAGCAGTACTTC
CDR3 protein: CSVEDRLSEQYF

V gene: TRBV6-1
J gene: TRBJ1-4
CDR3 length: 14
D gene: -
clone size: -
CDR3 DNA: TGTGCCAGCAGTGAAATCAGGGGTCGCGAAAAACTGTTTTTT
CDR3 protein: CASSEIRGREKLFF

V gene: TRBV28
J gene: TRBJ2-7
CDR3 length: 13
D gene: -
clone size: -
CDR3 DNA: TGTGCCAGCAGTCCTACGGGTGCGTACGAGCAGTACTTC
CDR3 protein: CASSPTGAYEQYF

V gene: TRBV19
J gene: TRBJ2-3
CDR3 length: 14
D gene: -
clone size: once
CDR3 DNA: TGTGCCAGTACTGCCGGCTCTTACACAGATACGCAGTATTTT
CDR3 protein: CASTAGSYTDTQYF

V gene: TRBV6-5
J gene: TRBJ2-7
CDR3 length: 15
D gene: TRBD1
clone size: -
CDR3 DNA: TGTGCCAGCAGCCGACGAAGGACAGGGGGCAACGAGCAGTACTTC
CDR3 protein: CASSRRRTGGNEQYF

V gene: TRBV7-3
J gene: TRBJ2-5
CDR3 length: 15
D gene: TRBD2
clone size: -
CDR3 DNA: TGTGCCAGCAGCTTAGGATCCAGCGGGATGGAGACCCAGTACTTC
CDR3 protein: CASSLGSSGMETQYF

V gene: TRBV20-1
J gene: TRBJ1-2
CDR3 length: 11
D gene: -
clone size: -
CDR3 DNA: TGCAGGGGGGGAGGGGCGCGAGGCTACACCTTC
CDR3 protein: CRGGGARGYTF

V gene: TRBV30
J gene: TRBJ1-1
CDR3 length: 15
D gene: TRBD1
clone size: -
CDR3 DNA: TGTGCCTGGGGATCCGACAGGGCGGGATGGACTGAAGCTTTCTTT
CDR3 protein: CAWGSDRAGWTEAFF

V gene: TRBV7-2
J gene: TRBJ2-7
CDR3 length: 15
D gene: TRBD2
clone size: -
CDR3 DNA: TGTGCCAGCAGCTTAGCGGGACTAGCGGGAGGGCCGGGAGCCTTC
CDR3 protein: CASSLAGLAGGPGAF

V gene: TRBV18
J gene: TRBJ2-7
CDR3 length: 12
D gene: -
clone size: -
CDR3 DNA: TGTGCCAGCTCACCGCTGGGTTACGAGCAGTACTTC
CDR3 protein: CASSPLGYEQYF

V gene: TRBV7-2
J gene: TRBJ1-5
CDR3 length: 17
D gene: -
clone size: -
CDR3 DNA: TGTGCCAGCAGCTTACGGTTCGTGGGCCATAGCAATCAGCCCCAGCATTTT
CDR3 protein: CASSLRFVGHSNQPQHF

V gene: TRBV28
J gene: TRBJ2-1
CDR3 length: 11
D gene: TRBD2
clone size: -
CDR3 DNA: TGTGCCAGCCTTGGACTAGGCTATCGGTTCTTC
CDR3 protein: CASLGLGYRFF

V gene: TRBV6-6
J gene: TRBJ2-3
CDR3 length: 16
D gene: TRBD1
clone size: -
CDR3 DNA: TGTGCCAGCAGTGGCCGGACAGGGAGTAGCACAGATACGCAGTATTTT
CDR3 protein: CASSGRTGSSTDTQYF

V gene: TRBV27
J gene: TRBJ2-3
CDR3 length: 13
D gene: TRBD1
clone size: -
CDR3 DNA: TGTGCCAGCAGTATTCGACAGGGGTATACGCAGTATTTT
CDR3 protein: CASSIRQGYTQYF

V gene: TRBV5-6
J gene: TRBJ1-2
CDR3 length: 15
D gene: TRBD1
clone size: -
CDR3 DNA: TGTGCCAGCAGCTTCCCGGGACAGCTTAACTATGGCTACACCTTC
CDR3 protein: CASSFPGQLNYGYTF

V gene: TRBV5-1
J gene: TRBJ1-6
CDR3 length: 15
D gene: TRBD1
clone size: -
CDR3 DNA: TGCGCCAGCAGCTTGGCGGGACAGGGATCTTCACCCCTCCACTTT
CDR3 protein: CASSLAGQGSSPLHF

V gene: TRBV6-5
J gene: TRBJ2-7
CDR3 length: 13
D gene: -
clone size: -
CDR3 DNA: TGTGCCAGCAGACGTAGCAGTCCCTACGAGCAGTACTTC
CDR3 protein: CASRRSSPYEQYF

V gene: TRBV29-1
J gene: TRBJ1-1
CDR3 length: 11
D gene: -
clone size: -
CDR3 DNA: TGCAGCGTGACAGGGAACACTGAAGCTTTCTTT
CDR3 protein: CSVTGNTEAFF

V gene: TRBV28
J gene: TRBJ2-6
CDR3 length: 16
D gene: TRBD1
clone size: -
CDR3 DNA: TGTGCCAGCAGACGACAGGGGTCGAAGGGGGCCAACGTCCTGACTTTC
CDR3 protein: CASRRQGSKGANVLTF

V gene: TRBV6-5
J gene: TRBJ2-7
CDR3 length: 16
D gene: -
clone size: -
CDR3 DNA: TGTGCCAGCAGTTACGGGGGCACAGTGGGTCGGAACGAGCAGTACTTC
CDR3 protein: CASSYGGTVGRNEQYF

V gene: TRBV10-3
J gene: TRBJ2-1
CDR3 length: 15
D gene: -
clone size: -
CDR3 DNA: TGTGCCATCAGTGAGTCGGTGGTAGCGGACAATGAGCAGTTCTTC
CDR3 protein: CAISESVVADNEQFF

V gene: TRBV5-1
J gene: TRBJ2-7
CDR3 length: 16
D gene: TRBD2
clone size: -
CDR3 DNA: TGCGCCAGCAGCTTGGGAGTGGAAGCGGGGTCCTACGAGCAGTACTTC
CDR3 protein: CASSLGVEAGSYEQYF

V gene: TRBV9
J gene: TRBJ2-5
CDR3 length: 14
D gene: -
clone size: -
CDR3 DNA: TGTGCCAGCAGCCCCAGCTCCCGGGCGGAGACCCAGTACTTC
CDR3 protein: CASSPSSRAETQYF

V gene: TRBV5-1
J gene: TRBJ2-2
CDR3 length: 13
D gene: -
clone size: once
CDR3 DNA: TGCGCCAGCAGAACCCAGGGGACCGGGGAGCTGTTTTTT
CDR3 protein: CASRTQGTGELFF

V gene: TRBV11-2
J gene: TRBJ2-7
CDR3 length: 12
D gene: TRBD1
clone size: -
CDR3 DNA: TGTGCCAGCAGCTTCCCAGGGGGCGAGCAGTACTTC
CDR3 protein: CASSFPGGEQYF

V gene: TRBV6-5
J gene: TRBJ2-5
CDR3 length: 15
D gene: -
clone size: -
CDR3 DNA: TGTGCCAGCAGTTCGGGACATCGGGTCCAAGAGACCCAGTACTTC
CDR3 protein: CASSSGHRVQETQYF

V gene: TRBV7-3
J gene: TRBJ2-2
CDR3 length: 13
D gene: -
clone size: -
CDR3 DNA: TGTGCCAGCAGCTTAAGTCCCCTCGGGGAGCTGTTTTTT
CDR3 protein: CASSLSPLGELFF

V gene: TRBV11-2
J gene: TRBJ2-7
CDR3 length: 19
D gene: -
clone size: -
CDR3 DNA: TGTGCCAGCAGCCTAAGACCTTCTTCGACAGCCGAACCATCCTACGAGCAGTACTTC
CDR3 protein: CASSLRPSSTAEPSYEQYF

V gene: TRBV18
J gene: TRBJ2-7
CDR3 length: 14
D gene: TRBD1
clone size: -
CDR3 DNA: TGTGCCAGCTCACCGGCCGAGGGGGCTGGGGAGCAGTACTTC
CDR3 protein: CASSPAEGAGEQYF

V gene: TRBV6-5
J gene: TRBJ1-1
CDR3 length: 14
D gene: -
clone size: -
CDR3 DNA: TGTGCCAGCAGTTTAGACGACCGATACACTGAAGCTTTCTTT
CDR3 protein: CASSLDDRYTEAFF

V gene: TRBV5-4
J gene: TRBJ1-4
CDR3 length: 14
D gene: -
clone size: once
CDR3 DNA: TGTGCCAGCAGCTTGACCGGGGATAATGAAAAACTGTTTTTT
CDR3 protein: CASSLTGDNEKLFF

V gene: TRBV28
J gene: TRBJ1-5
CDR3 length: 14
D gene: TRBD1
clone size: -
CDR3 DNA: TGTGCCAGCAGTTTGGAGGGACAGGTTCAGCCCCAGCATTTT
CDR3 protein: CASSLEGQVQPQHF

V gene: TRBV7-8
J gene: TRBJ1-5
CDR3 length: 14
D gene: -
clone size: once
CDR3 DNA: TGTGCCAGCAGCTTAGGACAGGATTATCAGCCCCAGCATTTT
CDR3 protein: CASSLGQDYQPQHF

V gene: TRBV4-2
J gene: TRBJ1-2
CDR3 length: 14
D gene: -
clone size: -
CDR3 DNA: TGTGCCAGCAGCCGGGAATTGGCGAACTATGGCTACACCTTC
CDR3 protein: CASSRELANYGYTF

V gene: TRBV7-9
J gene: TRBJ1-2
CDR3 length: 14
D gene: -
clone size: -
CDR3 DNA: TGTGCCAGCAGCTCGAGCCGGTCTAACTATGGCTACACCTTC
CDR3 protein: CASSSSRSNYGYTF

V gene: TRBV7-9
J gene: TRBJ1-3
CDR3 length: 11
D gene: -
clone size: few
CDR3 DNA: TGTGCCAGCAGTTCGGTGAACACCATATATTTT
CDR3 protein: CASSSVNTIYF

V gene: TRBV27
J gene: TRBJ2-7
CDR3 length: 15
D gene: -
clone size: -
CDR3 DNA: TGTGCCAGCAGTCCCGGGACACAAATGCCCTACGAGCAGTACTTC
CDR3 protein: CASSPGTQMPYEQYF

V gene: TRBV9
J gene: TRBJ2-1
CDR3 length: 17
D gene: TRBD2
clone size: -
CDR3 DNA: TGTGCCAGCAGCGAGACTAGCGGGAGAAGTCCCTACAATGAGCAGTTCTTC
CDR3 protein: CASSETSGRSPYNEQFF

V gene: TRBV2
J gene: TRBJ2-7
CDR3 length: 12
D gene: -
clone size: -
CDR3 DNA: TGTGCCAGCATCTCACAGAATTACGAGCAGTACTTC
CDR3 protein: CASISQNYEQYF

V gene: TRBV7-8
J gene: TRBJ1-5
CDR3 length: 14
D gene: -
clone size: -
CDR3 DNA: TGTGCCAGCAGCTTAGTTGGATATGACCAGCCCCAGCATTTT
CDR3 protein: CASSLVGYDQPQHF

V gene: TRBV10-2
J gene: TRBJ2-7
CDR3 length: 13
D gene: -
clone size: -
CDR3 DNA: TGCGCCAGCAGGGAGACAGTCTCCTACGAGCAGTACTTC
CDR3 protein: CASRETVSYEQYF

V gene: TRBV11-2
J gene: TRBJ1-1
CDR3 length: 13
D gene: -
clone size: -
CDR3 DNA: TGTGCCAGCAGCTCCCAGACGAACACTGAAGCTTTCTTT
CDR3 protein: CASSSQTNTEAFF

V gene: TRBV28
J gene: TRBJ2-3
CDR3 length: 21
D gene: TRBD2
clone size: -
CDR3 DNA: TGTGCCAGCAGTTTTCCCCTTTTTGGGACTAGCGGGAGGTTCGGGACAGATACGCAGTATTTT
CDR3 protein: CASSFPLFGTSGRFGTDTQYF

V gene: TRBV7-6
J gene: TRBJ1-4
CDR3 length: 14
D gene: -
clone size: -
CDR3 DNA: TGTGCCAGCAGCTTGGGGGGGAACAATGAAAAACTGTTTTTT
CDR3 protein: CASSLGGNNEKLFF

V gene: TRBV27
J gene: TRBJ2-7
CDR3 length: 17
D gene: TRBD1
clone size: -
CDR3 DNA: TGTGCCAGCAGCCGCCTGGCCGGGACAGGGAACTCCTACGAGCAGTACTTC
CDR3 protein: CASSRLAGTGNSYEQYF

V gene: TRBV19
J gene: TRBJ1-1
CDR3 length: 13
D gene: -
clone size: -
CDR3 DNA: TGTGCCAGTAGTCGTCTGACGAACACTGAAGCTTTCTTT
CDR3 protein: CASSRLTNTEAFF

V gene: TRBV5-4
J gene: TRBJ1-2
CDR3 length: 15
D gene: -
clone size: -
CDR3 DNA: TGTGCCAGCAGCTTGAGGGACAACGGCCTCTATGGCTACACCTTC
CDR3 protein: CASSLRDNGLYGYTF

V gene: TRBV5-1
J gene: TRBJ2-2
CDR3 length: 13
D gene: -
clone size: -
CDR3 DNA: TGCGCCAGCAGCACGGAGGGTGGCGGGGAGCTGTTTTTT
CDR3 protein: CASSTEGGGELFF

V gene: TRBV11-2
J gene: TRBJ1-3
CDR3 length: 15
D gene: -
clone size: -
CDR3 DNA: TGTGCCAGCAGCTTAGTTCTTCCAGCTGGAAACACCATATATTTT
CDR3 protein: CASSLVLPAGNTIYF

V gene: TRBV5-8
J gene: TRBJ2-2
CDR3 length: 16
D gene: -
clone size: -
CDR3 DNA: TGTGCCAGCAGCTTGGCTGGCAGGGGGAACACCGGGGAGCTGTTTTTT
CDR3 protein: CASSLAGRGNTGELFF